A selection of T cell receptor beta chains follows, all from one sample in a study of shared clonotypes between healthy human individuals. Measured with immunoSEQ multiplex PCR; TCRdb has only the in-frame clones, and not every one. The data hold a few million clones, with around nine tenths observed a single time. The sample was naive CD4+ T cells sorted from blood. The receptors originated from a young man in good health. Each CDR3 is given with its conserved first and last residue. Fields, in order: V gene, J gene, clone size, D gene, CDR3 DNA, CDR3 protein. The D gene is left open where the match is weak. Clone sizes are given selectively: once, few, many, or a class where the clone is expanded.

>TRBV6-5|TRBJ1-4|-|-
TGTGCCAGCAACCGGGGGAGAGGTGAAAAACTGTTTTTT
CASNRGRGEKLFF
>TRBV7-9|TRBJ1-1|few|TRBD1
TGTGCCAGCAGCCCCTCCGACAGGGGGCTCTTT
CASSPSDRGLF
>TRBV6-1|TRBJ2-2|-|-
TGTGCCAGCAGTGAAGTAGGCAGGGGAGCCGGGGAGCTGTTTTTT
CASSEVGRGAGELFF
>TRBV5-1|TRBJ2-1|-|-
TGCGCCAGCAGCTTGGCCGGGGGCGAGCAGTTCTTC
CASSLAGGEQFF
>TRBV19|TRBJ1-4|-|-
TGTGCCAGTAGTATAGCCGGCCAGCCTAATGAAAAACTGTTTTTT
CASSIAGQPNEKLFF
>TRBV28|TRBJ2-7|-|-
TGTGCCAGCAGTACCGGACGGGAGCCCTACGAGCAGTACTTC
CASSTGREPYEQYF
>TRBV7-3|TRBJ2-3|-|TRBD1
TGTGCCAGCAGCCCAGGGGGACCTAGCACAGATACGCAGTATTTT
CASSPGGPSTDTQYF
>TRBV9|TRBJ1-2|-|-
TGTGCCAGCAGCGCCGCGGGCAAAACTAACTATGGCTACACCTTC
CASSAAGKTNYGYTF
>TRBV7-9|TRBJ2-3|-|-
TGTGCCAGCAGCTTTCTGGGGACATTATACACAGATACGCAGTATTTT
CASSFLGTLYTDTQYF
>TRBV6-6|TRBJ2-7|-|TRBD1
TGTGCCAGCAGTCCGCTTTGGACAGGGCGGAACGAGCAGTACTTC
CASSPLWTGRNEQYF
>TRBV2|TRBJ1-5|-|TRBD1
TGTGCCAGCAGTGAAATTCGGGGACAGGGCTTTCAGCCCCAGCATTTT
CASSEIRGQGFQPQHF
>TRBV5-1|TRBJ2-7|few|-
TGCGCCAGCAGCGGGGACAACTCCTACGAGCAGTACTTC
CASSGDNSYEQYF
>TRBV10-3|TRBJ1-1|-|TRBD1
TGTGCCATCAGAGGGGGCCAGACGGACACTGAAGCTTTCTTT
CAIRGGQTDTEAFF
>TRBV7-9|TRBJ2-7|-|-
TGTGCCAGCAGCTGGACCCCCGACGAGCAGTACTTC
CASSWTPDEQYF
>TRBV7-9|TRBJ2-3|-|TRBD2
TGTGCCAGCAGCTTAGGACTAGCGGGGGAGCTAGATACGCAGTATTTT
CASSLGLAGELDTQYF
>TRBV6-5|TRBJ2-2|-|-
TGTGCCAGCAGTTACTCGATGAACGGGGAGCTGTTTTTT
CASSYSMNGELFF
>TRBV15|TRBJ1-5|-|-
TGTGCCACCAGCAGAACCTTGGGGGGCATCTATAGCAATCAGCCCCAGCATTTT
CATSRTLGGIYSNQPQHF
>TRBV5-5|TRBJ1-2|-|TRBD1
TGTGCCAGCAATCTCGGGGCAGGGGGCTATGGCTACACCTTC
CASNLGAGGYGYTF
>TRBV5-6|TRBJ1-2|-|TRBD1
TGTGCCAGCAGTTGGGACAGGGTCAGGACACCGGATGGTAGCTATGGCTACACCTTC
CASSWDRVRTPDGSYGYTF
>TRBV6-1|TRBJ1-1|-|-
TGTGCCAGCAGTGAGCCGTTCATGAACACTGAAGCTTTCTTT
CASSEPFMNTEAFF
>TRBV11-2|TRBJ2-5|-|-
TGTGCCAGCAGCTTAGAAGGTGGGGTCGAGACCCAGTACTTC
CASSLEGGVETQYF
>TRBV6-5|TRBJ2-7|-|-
TGTGCCAGCAGTTACTCCGAGAGAGGAGGTTACGAGCAGTACTTC
CASSYSERGGYEQYF
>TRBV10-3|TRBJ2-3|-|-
TGTGCCATCAGTGTGGGGGGCGGCCCAGATACGCAGTATTTT
CAISVGGGPDTQYF
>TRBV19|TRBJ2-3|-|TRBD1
TGTGCAGTTAAACAGGGGACAAACACAGATACGCAGTATTTT
CAVKQGTNTDTQYF
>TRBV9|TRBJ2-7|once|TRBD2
TGTGCCAGCAGCGTAGCAGGGACTACACATTACGAGCAGTACTTC
CASSVAGTTHYEQYF
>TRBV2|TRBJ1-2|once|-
TGTGCCAGCATGGGCCAGGCTCCTCACTATGGCTACACCTTC
CASMGQAPHYGYTF
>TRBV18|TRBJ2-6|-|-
TGTGCCAGCTCACCCGAGAGCTCTGGGGCCAACGTCCTGACTTTC
CASSPESSGANVLTF
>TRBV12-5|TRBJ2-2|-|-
TGTGCTAGTGGTTTAGGTGGGGGGACGAACACCGGGGAGCTGTTTTTT
CASGLGGGTNTGELFF
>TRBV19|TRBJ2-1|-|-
TGTGCCAGTCAGCTCTCAGGAGGTCAGTACAATGAGCAGTTCTTC
CASQLSGGQYNEQFF
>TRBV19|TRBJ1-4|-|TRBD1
TGTGCCAGTAGTGCCGGACAGGGGCCTAATGAAAAACTGTTTTTT
CASSAGQGPNEKLFF
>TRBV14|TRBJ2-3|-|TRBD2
TGTGCCAGCAGCCAATTACTAGCGGGAATTAGCACAGATACGCAGTATTTT
CASSQLLAGISTDTQYF
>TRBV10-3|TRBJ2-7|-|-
TGTGCCATCAGTGAGTCGGGGCCCCAAAGCTCCTACGAGCAGTACTTC
CAISESGPQSSYEQYF
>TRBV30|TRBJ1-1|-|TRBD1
TGTGCCTGGAGTCTAACAGGGGGTTCTGAAGCTTTCTTT
CAWSLTGGSEAFF
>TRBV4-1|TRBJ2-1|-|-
TGCGCCAGCAGCCAAAAAGGACCTATTGGAGACAGTCTCAATGAGCAGTTCTTC
CASSQKGPIGDSLNEQFF
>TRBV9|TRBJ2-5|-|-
TGTGCCAGCAGCGTCGAGACAGAGTACCAAGAGACCCAGTACTTC
CASSVETEYQETQYF
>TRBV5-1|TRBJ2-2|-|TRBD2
TGCGCCAGCAGCTTGACGACTAGCGGTGGGACCGGGGAGCTGTTTTTT
CASSLTTSGGTGELFF
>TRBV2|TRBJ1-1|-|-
TGTGCCAGCAGGGTTACAGGGATGGCTTTCTTT
CASRVTGMAFF
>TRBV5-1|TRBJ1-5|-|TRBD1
TGCGCCAGCAGCTGGACAGGGGGGGATCAGCCCCAGCATTTT
CASSWTGGDQPQHF
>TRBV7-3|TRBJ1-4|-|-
TGTGCCAGCGGGATGGGGCGGGGAGAAAAACTGTTTTTT
CASGMGRGEKLFF
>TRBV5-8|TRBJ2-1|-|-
TGTGCCAGCAGACGTTCGACTCGCAATGAGCAGTTCTTC
CASRRSTRNEQFF
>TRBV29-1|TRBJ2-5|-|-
TGCAGCGTTGAAAGGGGGTACCAAGAGACCCAGTACTTC
CSVERGYQETQYF